This section outlines one TCR beta chain sequence together with its context. Its specificity is unknown. The data are from a study of tumor-infiltrating lymphocytes in primary liver carcinoma. Whole-study context: Per sample, productive TCRbeta reads numbered roughly 3.5 to 8 million, similar across tissue types.

Germline CDR1 SGHAT, CDR2 FQDESV (reference sequence). Trimming removed 7 bases from V and 10 bases from J; junction bases left unmatched: 20. The CDR3 spans 17 residues. Reverse transcription of roughly 480 ng total RNA with a constant-region primer produced TCR beta cDNA. Library construction for TCR beta comprised three nested multiplex PCR rounds performed with slightly modified ARM-PCR. The two initial PCR rounds, roughly 11 cycles each, used TRBV1-TRBV30 forward and C-beta reverse primers. TCRdb reprocessed the multiplex PCR reads with MiXCR, giving one entry per CDR3 protein. The sample carries 300,000 to 400,000 distinct CDR3 sequences, roughly 60% recorded once. Study results and caveats: Tumor-adjacent and tumor-blood pairs shared less of their repertoires than tumor region pairs shared.

Germline DNA was extracted too, while blood RNA derived from unsorted whole blood. The rearrangement joins TRBV11-1 to TRBJ2-1; 9 positions agree with TRBD1. This receptor was taken from a man in his forties or fifties with primary liver carcinoma and hepatitis B virus infection. Sequenced input: peripheral blood. Here the CDR3 DNA reads TGTGCCAGCACCAAACATGAAGGGACAGGGTGGGTCAACGAGCAGTTCTTC. Translation: CASTKHEGTGWVNEQFF.